In this sample, the clone carrying this TCR beta chain turned up once. The record originates from a study of blood T cell repertoires in COVID-19. Background on the study: The analysed material was cDNA or gDNA that came from T cells, B-cell-depleted T cells, or PBMCs.

Per the germline V gene, CDR1 is LGHNA and CDR2 is YSLEER. CDR3 size: 15 residues. V lost 0 bases and J lost 6, with 13 bases in between. Libraries were prepared by immunoSEQ multiplex PCR; TCRdb keeps only in-frame clonotypes and omits some of them. The sample lists 70,000 or so clones, approximately 88% occurring once. The TCR comes from a man older than 75 with active or convalescent COVID-19. The specimen was peripheral blood. The chain couples TRBV4-3 to TRBJ2-3; tentatively, D is TRBD2 (6 bases). The chain's CDR3 is CASSQEAVTRDTQYF. The CDR3 DNA sequence: TGCGCCAGCAGCCAAGAGGCGGTGACTAGGGATACGCAGTATTTT.